These 3 T cell receptor beta chains originate from one sample sequenced in a study of glioma-infiltrating T cells after dendritic cell vaccination. Sequenced by immunoSEQ multiplex PCR; TCRdb stores in-frame clones only, minus some. The data show around 100,000 clones, roughly 80% seen once. The sample consisted of blood, taken before dendritic cell vaccination. These receptor sequences come from a human donor with glioblastoma.

There are a few counts of this clone. The chain combines TRBV6-1 with TRBJ1-6; D gene ambiguous. Trimming removed 2 bases from V and 6 bases from J, with 11 bases in between. CDR3 size: 15 residues. Looked up from germline, CDR1 is MNHNS and CDR2 is SASEGT. CDR3 nucleotides: TGTGCCAGCAGTGAATTTTCGGGGTTTAATTCACCCCTCCACTTT. Translation: CASSEFSGFNSPLHF.

This sequence joins TRBV27 and TRBJ2-7; a weak D match, TRBD1 (5 bases). CDR3 length: 14 amino acids. CDR1 MNHEY and CDR2 SMNVEV come from the germline V gene (reference sequence). Between the trimmed V and J ends, which lost 6 bases and 0 bases, there was a span of 12 bases. The CDR3 DNA sequence: TGTGCCAGCAGCTCCGACAGCAGCTCCTACGAGCAGTACTTC. Protein sequence: CASSSDSSSYEQYF.

CDR3 DNA: TGTGCCAGCAGTCCCGCAGGGTCGAACACTGAAGCTTTCTTT. Encoded protein: CASSPAGSNTEAFF. This sequence joins TRBV28 and TRBJ1-1; D is possibly TRBD1 (5 bases). Germline CDR1 and CDR2: MDHEN and SYDVKM. The CDR3 contains 14 residues. Deletions cut 5 bases from V and 1 base from J, with 11 bases between.